A selection of T cell receptor beta chains follows, all from one sample in a study of blood T cell repertoires in COVID-19. Sequenced by immunoSEQ multiplex PCR; TCRdb stores in-frame clones only, minus some. The sample shows 250,000 to 400,000 clones, more than 75% of them seen only once. Material: PBMCs or T cells enriched from blood (not recorded which). The receptors come from a woman in her 30s who had recovered from COVID-19. The CDR3 runs from the conserved cysteine through the conserved F or W. D genes are given only for firm matches. Some rows have no size entry. The others give once, few or many, or a class for an expanded clone.

D gene	V gene	clone size	J gene	CDR3 DNA	CDR3 protein
TRBD1	TRBV2	.	TRBJ1-3	TGTGCCAGCAGCCCCCGTGCAGGGGGAGGAAACACCATATATTTT	CASSPRAGGGNTIYF
.	TRBV7-2	once	TRBJ2-2	TGTGCCAGCAGCTTACCCGACCGACTCTACACCGGGGAGCTGTTTTTT	CASSLPDRLYTGELFF
TRBD1	TRBV28	.	TRBJ1-2	TGTGCCAGCACAGGGGGTAGTGGCTACACCTTC	CASTGGSGYTF
.	TRBV3-1/TRBV3-2	.	TRBJ1-6	TGTGCCAGCAGCCAAGGTAGAGATTCACCCCTCCACTTT	CASSQGRDSPLHF
TRBD1	TRBV24-1	once	TRBJ2-1	TGTGCCACCAGTGATGCCACCGGGACAGGCTTATACAATGAGCAGTTCTTC	CATSDATGTGLYNEQFF
.	TRBV15	.	TRBJ2-6	TGTGCCACCAGCAGAGAACAGGCCGATAATGGGGCCAACGTCCTGACTTTC	CATSREQADNGANVLTF
TRBD1	TRBV6-6	.	TRBJ1-6	TGTGCCAGCAGCCCTGGGACAGGGGGTTCACCCCTCCACTTT	CASSPGTGGSPLHF
.	TRBV2	.	TRBJ2-1	TGTGCCAGCAGTGGAGTGGAGCAGTTCTTC	CASSGVEQFF
.	TRBV7-9	.	TRBJ1-1	TGTGCCAGCAGCCGAAAGGGGGGGAGCACTGAAGCTTTCTTT	CASSRKGGSTEAFF
.	TRBV27	.	TRBJ1-5	TGTGCCAGCAGTTTAATCGGGGGGGCAGGTCAGCCCCAGCATTTT	CASSLIGGAGQPQHF
.	TRBV5-6	.	TRBJ2-1	TGTGCCAGCAGCTTCCTGGACGGGAGCTCCTACAATGAGCAGTTCTTC	CASSFLDGSSYNEQFF
TRBD1	TRBV7-3	few	TRBJ1-6	TGTGCCAGCAGCCCCGACAGGGGGGATCCCCTCCACTTT	CASSPDRGDPLHF
TRBD1	TRBV28	.	TRBJ1-2	TGTGCCAGCAGTGCCTCGACAGGGGAGTCTTGGGGCTACACCTTC	CASSASTGESWGYTF
.	TRBV2	.	TRBJ1-1	TGTGCCAGCAGTCCCCCGGGTAGGCCCGGCAGGGGAGCTTTCTTT	CASSPPGRPGRGAFF
.	TRBV4-3	once	TRBJ1-1	TGCGCCAGCAGCCAAGATGGGAGGGGGGAAGCTTTCTTT	CASSQDGRGEAFF